One and the same sample provided the 31 T cell receptor beta chains below, sequenced in a study of blood T cells in healthy people across ages (dated by TCRdb to between 2015 and 2017). Library generation was performed with 5' RACE. TCRdb names Illumina HiSeq 2500 as the instrument used. A second 7 to 11 cycle PCR used a sample-barcoded 5' primer and a J-beta primer mix. The public sequencing data were trimmed at Q25 with fastp and processed into clonotypes with MiXCR by TCRdb, which kept only in-frame beta chains. Identical CDR3 protein sequences are pooled into one entry, listed with their most common genes and DNA. The sample table contains about 640,000 distinct CDR3 sequences; only one count was recorded for roughly 50% of them. Over 30% of the sample lies in the top ten. Sequences were obtained from blood. Receptor source: a man in his 60s in good health.

The V and J genes are TRBV7-2 and TRBJ2-5; TRBD2 matches at 7 bases. This CDR3 has 14 residues. CDR1 and CDR2 (germline): SGHTA, FQGNSA. With V trimmed by 3 bases and J by 4 bases, 5 bases remained unmatched. Written as DNA, the CDR3 is TGTGCCAGCAGCTTTTTGGGGGGGGTAGAGACCCAGTACTTC. Amino acids: CASSFLGGVETQYF.

This clonotype was counted only a few times. This chain links TRBV28 with TRBJ2-6; D is unclear. The CDR3 has 19 residues. V lost 5 bases and J lost 0, with 20 bases in between. CDR1 and CDR2 (germline): MDHEN, SYDVKM. The CDR3 DNA follows: TGTGCCAGCAGTCGTCTTCAGTTTGAACACACCTCTGGGGCCAACGTCCTGACTTTC. Translated, it gives CASSRLQFEHTSGANVLTF.

In this sample, this clonotype turned up once. The chain has TRBV25-1 and TRBJ2-3; D is possibly TRBD2 (6 bases). The V end lost 9 bases, the J end lost 3 bases, and 16 bases lay between the germline ends. Germline V lookup: CDR1 MGHDK, CDR2 SYGVNS. The CDR3 runs to 14 residues. CDR3 nucleotides: TGTGCCAGTAGAGAACTGGCGGGGACAGATACGCAGTATTTT. This translates into CASRELAGTDTQYF.

The chain has TRBV27 and TRBJ2-7, with D perhaps TRBD1 or TRBD2 (5 bases each). Germline loops: CDR1 MNHEY, CDR2 SMNVEV (reference sequence). The CDR3 is 13 residues long. Trimming took off 5 bases at V and 2 bases at J, with 10 bases between the two ends. The CDR3 protein is CASSREGTYEQYF. CDR3 sequence (DNA): TGTGCCAGCAGTCGTGAGGGGACCTACGAGCAGTACTTC.

The rearrangement joins TRBV7-6 to TRBJ2-1; 7 bases are a match to TRBD2. Looked up from germline, CDR1 is SGHVS and CDR2 is FNYEAQ. The V and J ends lost 0 bases and 7 bases, in that order; junction bases with no gene match: 9. This CDR3 has 16 residues. As DNA, the CDR3 is TGTGCCAGCAGCTTAGCCGGGGGGAACCCTCGGAATGAGCAGTTCTTC. Translated, it gives CASSLAGGNPRNEQFF.

The chain has TRBV7-2 and TRBJ1-5; D gene uncertain. CDR1 is SGHTA and CDR2 is FQGNSA in the germline V gene. The V end was cut by 0 bases, the J end by 7 bases, with 10 bases between. CDR3 length: 14 amino acids. CDR3 nucleotide sequence: TGTGCCAGCAGCTTAGCACTGGAGAGACAGCCCCAGCATTTT. Protein sequence: CASSLALERQPQHF.

This clonotype was counted only a few times. The chain couples TRBV6-1 to TRBJ2-7; D remains ambiguous. CDR1 MNHNS and CDR2 SASEGT come from the germline V gene. The CDR3 is 11 amino acids. Trimming cost V 5 bases and J 5 bases, with 7 bases left between them. The CDR3 region is CASSNRHEQYF. The CDR3 DNA reads TGTGCCAGCAGTAATAGACACGAGCAGTACTTC.

The chain joins TRBV2 to TRBJ2-7; 8 nucleotides line up with TRBD1. Germline V CDR1 and CDR2: SNHLY, FYNNEI. The V gene end was trimmed by 5 bases and the J gene end by 4 bases; junction bases not matched to a gene: 7. The CDR3 runs 14 residues. CDR3 sequence (DNA): TGTGCCAGCAGTCCCGGGACAGGATGTTACGAGCAGTACTTC. Translation: CASSPGTGCYEQYF.

This clonotype was seen many times. This chain uses TRBV28 with TRBJ2-2; TRBD1 aligns across 7 bases. This CDR3 comprises 14 residues. V trimming: 5 bases; J trimming: 4 bases; junction bases outside the gene matches: 4. Germline lookup yields CDR1 MDHEN and CDR2 SYDVKM. The CDR3, as DNA: TGTGCCAGCAGTCCCGGGACAGTCACCGGGGAGCTGTTTTTT. This gives the protein CASSPGTVTGELFF. The full variable domain, in which reference TRBV28 and TRBJ2-2 provide the parts outside the CDR3, is DVKVTQSSRYLVKRTGEKVFLECVQDMDHENMFWYRQDPGLGLRLIYFSYDVKMKEKGDIPEGYSVSREKKERFSLILESASTNQTSMYLCASSPGTVTGELFFGEGSRLTVL.

The J gene is TRBJ2-5, the V gene TRBV21-1. TRBV21-1 is marked as a pseudogene. The CDR3 sequence is 13 residues long. The CDR3 reads CASSRRDQETQYF. CDR3 sequence (DNA): TGTGCCAGCAGTCGACGGGACCAAGAGACCCAGTACTTC.

This clonotype has just a few counts. This chain joins TRBV6-5 and TRBJ2-5; 7 nucleotides line up with TRBD2. The CDR3 is made up of 14 amino acids. Trimming took 5 bases from V and 5 from J; bases not matched to a gene: 8. Germline CDR1 reads MNHEY; CDR2 reads SVGAGI. The DNA for the CDR3 is TGTGCCAGCAGTAGGACTAGTTTTCTGGAGACCCAGTACTTC. Amino acid sequence: CASSRTSFLETQYF.

The chain joins TRBV4-2 to TRBJ1-4; weak D call: TRBD1 (5 bases). This CDR3 contains 16 residues. The V end was cut by 6 bases, the J end by 8 bases, with 22 bases between. Per germline, CDR1 LGHNA and CDR2 YNFKEQ. CDR3 coding DNA: TGTGCCAGCAGTTCAAGCGGGGGACTCCGTCGGGAAAAACTGTTTTTT. Translating it yields CASSSSGGLRREKLFF.

This clonotype occurred a few times. This chain uses TRBV29-1 with TRBJ2-5, with D perhaps matching TRBD1 (6 bases). V lost 5 bases, J lost 4 bases, and 11 bases lay in between. The CDR3 totals 12 residues. Germline V gene data show CDR1 as SQVTM and CDR2 as ANQGSEA. The CDR3 nucleotides are TGCAGCGTTAGGACAGTAGGAGAGACCCAGTACTTC. Amino acid sequence: CSVRTVGETQYF.

This clonotype has only a few counts. The genes are TRBV21-1 and TRBJ2-7; the D call TRBD1 from the table was never checked on the DNA. TRBV21-1 is tagged as a pseudogene. This CDR3 spans 17 amino acids. CDR3 residues: CASSARQGANPYTEQYF. The CDR3, as DNA: TGTGCCAGCAGCGCCCGACAGGGGGCGAACCCTTACACCGAGCAGTACTTC.

The genes are TRBV5-1 and TRBJ2-1; D call uncertain. V gave up 0 bases and J gave up 3 bases, with 10 bases separating them. Per the germline V gene, CDR1 is SGHRS and CDR2 is YFSETQ. There are 15 residues in the CDR3. DNA for the CDR3: TGCGCCAGCAGCTTGGGTACTCCCGACTACAATGAGCAGTTCTTC. Translated, it gives CASSLGTPDYNEQFF.

J is TRBJ2-3 and V is TRBV21-1. TRBV21-1 represents a pseudogene. This CDR3 is 15 amino acids long. Here the CDR3 DNA reads TGTGCCAGCAGCAAAGAACGACACGGCACAGATACGCAGTATTTT. This translates into CASSKERHGTDTQYF.

This chain uses TRBV5-1 with TRBJ2-1; D is uncertain. The CDR3 runs to 14 residues. Germline V gives CDR1 SGHRS, CDR2 YFSETQ. The germline V and J ends were trimmed by 4 bases and 4 bases, with 12 bases remaining between them. CDR3 sequence: CASSRDTPYNEQFF. The CDR3 nucleotides read TGCGCCAGCAGCCGCGACACCCCGTACAATGAGCAGTTCTTC. The full variable domain, in which reference TRBV5-1 and TRBJ2-1 provide the parts outside the CDR3, is KAGVTQTPRYLIKTRGQQVTLSCSPISGHRSVSWYQQTPGQGLQFLFEYFSETQRNKGNFPGRFSGRQFSNSRSEMNVSTLELGDSALYLCASSRDTPYNEQFFGPGTRLTVL.

The V gene is TRBV7-2, the J gene TRBJ2-6, with D possibly being TRBD1 or TRBD2 (5 bases each). CDR1 and CDR2 from the germline V gene are SGHTA and FQGNSA. The CDR3 is made up of 19 amino acids. V dropped 2 bases and J dropped 1 base, with 18 bases sitting between them. CDR3 loop: CASSLITGTVPSGANVLTF. The CDR3 region has the DNA TGTGCCAGCAGCTTAATAACCGGGACGGTCCCTTCTGGGGCCAACGTCCTGACTTTC.

The J gene is TRBJ2-5, the V gene TRBV6-6, with 9 bases that match TRBD2. The V gene end was trimmed by 0 bases and the J gene end by 1 base; junction bases not matched to a gene: 3. In germline, CDR1 is MNHNY, CDR2 SVGAGI (reference sequence). CDR3 length: 16 residues. The CDR3 loop is CASSYSASGAQETQYF. The DNA of the CDR3 is TGTGCCAGCAGTTACTCGGCTAGCGGGGCCCAAGAGACCCAGTACTTC.

CDR3 amino acids: CASSQSRILYEQYF. CDR3 bases: TGTGCCAGCAGCCAGTCGAGAATTTTATACGAGCAGTACTTC. The genes are TRBV7-9 and TRBJ2-5, with D unclear. The DNA end lines up better with TRBJ2-7; the J call may be wrong. From germline, CDR1 is SEHNR and CDR2 FQNEAQ (reference sequence). The CDR3 runs 14 residues.

The gene calls are TRBV12-3 or TRBV12-4 and TRBJ1-5; 9 nucleotides agree with TRBD1. The ends lost 5 bases at V and 6 bases at J; junction bases unmatched: 2. The length of the CDR3 is 13 residues. The CDR3, as DNA: TGTGCCAGCAGTCGACAGGGGGGTCAGCCCCAGCATTTT. It specifies CASSRQGGQPQHF.

Comment on this clonotype: One base away lies a much larger clone, so this may be a sequencing read error. The rearrangement uses TRBV7-2 and TRBJ2-3; D ambiguous. CDR1 and CDR2 (germline): SGHTA, FQGNSA. The CDR3 loop spans 13 amino acids. The V end lost 4 bases, the J end lost 4 bases, and 9 bases lay between the germline ends. CDR3 DNA sequence: TGTGCCAGCAGCTGTTCGCTGGCAGATACGCAGTATTTT. Protein product: CASSCSLADTQYF.

The J gene is TRBJ2-7, the V gene TRBV20-1; 9 bases match TRBD1. This CDR3 is 13 amino acids long. V gave up 5 bases and J gave up 4 bases; unmatched junction bases: 6. Per the germline V gene, CDR1 is DFQATT and CDR2 is SNEGSKA (reference sequence). The CDR3 coding sequence is TGCAGTGCTCGGAGGGACAGGGATTACGAGCAGTACTTC. This sequence encodes CSARRDRDYEQYF.

This clonotype was seen more than once but under ten times. CDR3 loop: CSVDKTSAQETQYF. CDR3 nucleotides: TGCAGCGTTGATAAGACTAGCGCTCAAGAGACCCAGTACTTC. V is TRBV29-1 and J is TRBJ2-5; the match to TRBD2 covers 8 bases. Germline V lookup: CDR1 SQVTM, CDR2 ANQGSEA. The CDR3 runs 14 residues. J gave up 2 bases and V 3 bases, and 5 bases lay outside the gene matches.

The J gene is TRBJ2-1, the V gene TRBV5-4, with 7 bases aligning to TRBD2. Germline V gene lookup returns CDR1 SGHNT and CDR2 YYREEE (reference sequence). The junction had 12 bases not matched to a gene; V was cut back by 0 bases and J by 0 bases. The CDR3 loop spans 19 amino acids. CDR3 DNA sequence: TGTGCCAGCAGCTTGGGTAGCGGGTGGGGCGGGGGCTCCTACAATGAGCAGTTCTTC. It translates to CASSLGSGWGGGSYNEQFF.

The chain combines TRBV20-1 with TRBJ2-4; D not certain. The CDR3 loop spans 11 amino acids. Germline V gene sequence: CDR1 DFQATT, CDR2 SNEGSKA (reference sequence). V dropped 1 base and J dropped 13 bases, with 11 bases sitting between them. CDR3 nucleotide sequence: TGCAGTGCTAGAGTCTTGAGTGAGCAGTACTTC. This gives the protein CSARVLSEQYF.

This clonotype was observed a few times. Germline is not matched at one junction end, which may reflect a read error. The V call is TRBV6-1, the J call TRBJ1-1; 7 nucleotides agree with TRBD1. This CDR3 comprises 13 residues. Germline CDR1 reads MNHNS; CDR2 reads SASEGT. DNA of the CDR3: TGTGCTAGCAAACGACAGGGTAACACTGAAGCTTTCTTT. This sequence encodes CASKRQGNTEAFF.

This clonotype turned up a few times. V and J are TRBV29-1 and TRBJ1-2; TRBD1 aligns across 10 bases. CDR3 length equals 16 residues. J gave up 6 bases and V 7 bases, and 17 bases lay outside the gene matches. Germline CDR1 is SQVTM and CDR2 is ANQGSEA. The chain's CDR3 is CSAQILGRQGADGYTF. The CDR3 region has the DNA TGCAGCGCTCAAATACTTGGAAGACAGGGGGCAGATGGCTACACCTTC.

The CDR3: CASSLLSGSGETQYF. The DNA for the CDR3 is TGTGCCAGCAGCCTACTGAGCGGAAGTGGAGAGACCCAGTACTTC. J is TRBJ2-7 and V is TRBV3-1; D perhaps matches TRBD2 (5 bases). TRBJ2-5 explains the end of the DNA better; the J call may be wrong. The CDR3 runs to 15 residues. Per germline, CDR1 LGHDT and CDR2 YNNKEL (reference sequence).

The chain has TRBV20-1 and TRBJ2-5; 13 bases match TRBD2. The CDR3 extends over 13 amino acids. Germline values: CDR1 DFQATT, CDR2 SNEGSKA (reference sequence). CDR3 coding DNA: TGCTCAACTAGCGGGGGGGCCGCAGAGACCCAGTACTTC. Its translation: CSTSGGAAETQYF.

This clonotype appeared a single time. The J gene is TRBJ1-2, the V gene TRBV14, with 7 nucleotides matching TRBD1. V lost 0 bases to trimming and J lost 4 bases; unmatched junction nucleotides: 17. The germline CDR1 and CDR2 sequences are SGHDN and FVKESK. CDR3 length equals 19 residues. The DNA for the CDR3 is TGTGCCAGCAGCCAAGATGAAGACGGGACAGAGGGTACTAGCTATGGCTACACCTTC. Its protein product is CASSQDEDGTEGTSYGYTF.